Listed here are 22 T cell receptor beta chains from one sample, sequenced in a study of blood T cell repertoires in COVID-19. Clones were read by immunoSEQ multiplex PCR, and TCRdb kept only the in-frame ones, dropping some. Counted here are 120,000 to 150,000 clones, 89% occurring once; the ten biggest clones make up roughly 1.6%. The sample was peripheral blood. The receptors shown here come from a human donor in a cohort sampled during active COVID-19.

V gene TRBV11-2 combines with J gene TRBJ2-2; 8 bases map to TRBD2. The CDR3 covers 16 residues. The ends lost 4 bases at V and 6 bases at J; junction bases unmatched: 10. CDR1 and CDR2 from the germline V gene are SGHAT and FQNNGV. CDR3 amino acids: CASSSTGGGRAGELFF. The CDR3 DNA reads TGTGCCAGCAGCTCCACCGGGGGGGGCAGGGCCGGGGAGCTGTTTTTT.

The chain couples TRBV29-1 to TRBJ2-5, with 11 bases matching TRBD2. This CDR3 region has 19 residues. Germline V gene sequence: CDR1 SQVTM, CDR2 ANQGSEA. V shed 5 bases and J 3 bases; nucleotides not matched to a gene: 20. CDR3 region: CSVRGVGLAGGQRKETQYF. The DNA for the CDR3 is TGCAGCGTTCGTGGGGTAGGGCTAGCGGGGGGCCAACGTAAAGAGACCCAGTACTTC.

CDR3 region: CASSRGTSGNTGELFF. CDR3 DNA sequence: TGTGCCAGCAGCCGAGGGACTAGCGGGAACACCGGGGAGCTGTTTTTT. The rearrangement uses TRBV5-4 and TRBJ2-2; 11 bases are shared with TRBD2. With 4 bases clipped from V and 1 base from J, the junction kept 3 bases outside the gene matches. Germline V gives CDR1 SGHNT, CDR2 YYREEE (reference sequence). The CDR3 runs to 16 residues.

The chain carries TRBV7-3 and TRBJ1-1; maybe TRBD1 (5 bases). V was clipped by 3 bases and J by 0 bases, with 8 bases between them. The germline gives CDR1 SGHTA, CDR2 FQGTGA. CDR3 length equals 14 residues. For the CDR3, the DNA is TGTGCCAGCAGCTTCGGGGGTTTGAACACTGAAGCTTTCTTT. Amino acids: CASSFGGLNTEAFF.

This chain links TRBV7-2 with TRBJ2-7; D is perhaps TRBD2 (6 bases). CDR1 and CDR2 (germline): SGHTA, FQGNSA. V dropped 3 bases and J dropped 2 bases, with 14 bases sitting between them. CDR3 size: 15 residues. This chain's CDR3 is CASSLGGEPPYEQYF. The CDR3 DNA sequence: TGTGCCAGCAGCTTGGGCGGGGAGCCCCCCTACGAGCAGTACTTC.

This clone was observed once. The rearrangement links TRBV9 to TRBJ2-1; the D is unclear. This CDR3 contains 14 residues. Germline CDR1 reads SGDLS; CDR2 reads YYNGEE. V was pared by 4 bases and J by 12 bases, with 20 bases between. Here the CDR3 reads CASSPSDWQTGQFF. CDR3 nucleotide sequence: TGTGCCAGCAGCCCATCAGACTGGCAAACGGGGCAGTTCTTC.

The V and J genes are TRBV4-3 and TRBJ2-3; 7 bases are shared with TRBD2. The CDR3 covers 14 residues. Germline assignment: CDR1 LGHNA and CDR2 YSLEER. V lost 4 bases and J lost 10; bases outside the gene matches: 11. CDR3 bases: TGCGCCAGCAGCCCTAGCGGCGGACAAAAGGCGCAGTATTTT. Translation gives CASSPSGGQKAQYF.

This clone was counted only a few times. CDR3 amino acids: CASSQETANTEAFF. In DNA form, the CDR3 reads TGTGCCAGCAGCCAAGAGACAGCGAACACTGAAGCTTTCTTT. This sequence joins TRBV4-2 and TRBJ1-1, with D possibly TRBD1 on 5 matching bases. The germline V and J ends were trimmed by 0 bases and 1 base, with 6 bases remaining between them. This CDR3 contains 14 residues. CDR1 is LGHNA, CDR2 YNFKEQ, per germline.

The CDR3 loop is CASRHGGQESSGNTIYF. CDR3 in DNA: TGTGCCAGCAGACACGGTGGACAGGAGAGCTCTGGAAACACCATATATTTT. This chain joins TRBV28 and TRBJ1-3, with 7 bases aligning to TRBD1. Germline V lookup: CDR1 MDHEN, CDR2 SYDVKM. V was clipped by 6 bases and J by 0 bases; unmatched bases: 11. The CDR3 spans 17 residues.

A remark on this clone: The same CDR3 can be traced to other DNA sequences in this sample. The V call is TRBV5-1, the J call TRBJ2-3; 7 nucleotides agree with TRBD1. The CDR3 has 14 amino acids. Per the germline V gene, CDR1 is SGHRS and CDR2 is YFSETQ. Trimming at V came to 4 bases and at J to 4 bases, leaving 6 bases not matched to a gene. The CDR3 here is CASSLRQGADTQYF. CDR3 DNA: TGCGCCAGCAGCCTACGACAGGGTGCAGATACGCAGTATTTT.

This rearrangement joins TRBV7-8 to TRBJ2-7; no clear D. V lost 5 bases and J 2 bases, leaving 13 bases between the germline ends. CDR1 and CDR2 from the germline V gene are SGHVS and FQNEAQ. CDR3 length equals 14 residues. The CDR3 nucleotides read TGTGCCAGCAGCCCCAATCTTGGCACCTACGAGCAGTACTTC. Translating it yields CASSPNLGTYEQYF.

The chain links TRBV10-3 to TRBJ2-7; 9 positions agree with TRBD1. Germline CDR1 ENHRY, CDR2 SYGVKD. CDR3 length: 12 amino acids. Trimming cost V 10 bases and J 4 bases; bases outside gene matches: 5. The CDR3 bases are TGTGCCACGGGACAGGGCAGTTACGAGCAGTACTTC. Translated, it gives CATGQGSYEQYF.

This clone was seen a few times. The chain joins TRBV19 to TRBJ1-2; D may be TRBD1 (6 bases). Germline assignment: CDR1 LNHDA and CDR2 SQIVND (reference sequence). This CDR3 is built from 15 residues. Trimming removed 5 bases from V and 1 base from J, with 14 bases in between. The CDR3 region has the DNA TGTGCCAGTAGTCCCCTACAGGGAATTAACTATGGCTACACCTTC. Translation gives CASSPLQGINYGYTF.

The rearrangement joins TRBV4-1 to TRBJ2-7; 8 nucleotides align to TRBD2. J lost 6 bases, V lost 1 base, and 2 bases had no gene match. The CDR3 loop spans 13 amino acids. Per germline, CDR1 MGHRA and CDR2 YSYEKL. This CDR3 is CASSQGTSREQYF. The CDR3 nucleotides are TGCGCCAGCAGCCAAGGGACTAGCCGCGAGCAGTACTTC.

CDR3 amino acids: CASSLSTGGQNIQYF. The CDR3 DNA follows: TGTGCCAGCAGCCTATCGACAGGGGGCCAAAACATTCAGTACTTC. V gene TRBV7-3 combines with J gene TRBJ2-4; TRBD1 agrees at 10 bases. The CDR3 loop spans 15 amino acids. The V and J ends lost 5 bases and 5 bases, in that order; junction bases with no gene match: 6. Germline V gene sequence: CDR1 SGHTA, CDR2 FQGTGA.

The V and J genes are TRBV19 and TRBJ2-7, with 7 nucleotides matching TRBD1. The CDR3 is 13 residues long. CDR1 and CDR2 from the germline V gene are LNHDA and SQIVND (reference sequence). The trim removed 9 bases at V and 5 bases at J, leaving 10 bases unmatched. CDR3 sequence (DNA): TGTGCCAGCCGGGACAGCGTCGTGGACGAGCAGTACTTC. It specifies CASRDSVVDEQYF.

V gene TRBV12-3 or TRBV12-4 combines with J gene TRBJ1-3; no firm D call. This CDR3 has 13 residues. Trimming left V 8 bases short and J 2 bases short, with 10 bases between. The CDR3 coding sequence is TGTGCCAGCTCCAATGTCCCTGGAAACACCATATATTTT. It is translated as CASSNVPGNTIYF.

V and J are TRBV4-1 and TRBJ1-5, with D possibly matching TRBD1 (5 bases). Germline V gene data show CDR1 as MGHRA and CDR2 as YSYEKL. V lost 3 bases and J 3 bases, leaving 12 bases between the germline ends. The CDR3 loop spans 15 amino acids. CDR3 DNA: TGCGCCAGCAGCCAGGGGCCAGGGTTCAATCAGCCCCAGCATTTT. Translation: CASSQGPGFNQPQHF.

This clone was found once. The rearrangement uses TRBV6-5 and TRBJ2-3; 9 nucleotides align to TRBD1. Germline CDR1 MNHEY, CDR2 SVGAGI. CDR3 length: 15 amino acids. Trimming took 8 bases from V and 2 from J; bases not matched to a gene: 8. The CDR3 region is CASAGQGQFTDTQYF. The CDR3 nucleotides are TGTGCCAGCGCCGGACAGGGGCAATTCACAGATACGCAGTATTTT.

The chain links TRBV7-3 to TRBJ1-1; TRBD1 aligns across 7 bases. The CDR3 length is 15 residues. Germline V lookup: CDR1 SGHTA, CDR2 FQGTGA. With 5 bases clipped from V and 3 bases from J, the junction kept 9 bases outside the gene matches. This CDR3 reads CASSPGQGVYTEAFF. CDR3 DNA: TGTGCCAGCAGCCCGGGGCAGGGGGTATACACTGAAGCTTTCTTT.

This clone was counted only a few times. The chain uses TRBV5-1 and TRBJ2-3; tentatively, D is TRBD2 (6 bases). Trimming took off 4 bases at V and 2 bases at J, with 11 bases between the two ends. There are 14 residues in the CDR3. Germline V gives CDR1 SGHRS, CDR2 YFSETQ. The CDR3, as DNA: TGCGCCAGCAGCCGGGGAGGTTACACAGATACGCAGTATTTT. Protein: CASSRGGYTDTQYF.

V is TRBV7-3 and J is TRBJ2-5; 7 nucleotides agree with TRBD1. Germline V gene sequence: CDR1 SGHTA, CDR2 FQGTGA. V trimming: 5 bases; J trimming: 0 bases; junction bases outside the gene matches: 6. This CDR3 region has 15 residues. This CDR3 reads CASSATGTDQETQYF. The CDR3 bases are TGTGCCAGCAGCGCAACCGGGACAGACCAAGAGACCCAGTACTTC. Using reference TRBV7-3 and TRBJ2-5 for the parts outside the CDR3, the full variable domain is GAGVSQTPSNKVTEKGKYVELRCDPISGHTALYWYRQSLGQGPEFLIYFQGTGAADDSGLPNDRFFAVRPEGSVSTLKIQRTERGDSAVYLCASSATGTDQETQYFGPGTRLLVL.